This T cell receptor (beta chain) came from a study of cytomegalovirus exposure and HLA in healthy donors. Study information: Sequencing of about 200 million T cells in an earlier analysis found under 120 million unique TCR beta sequences.

Primers: 60 Vbeta forward and 13 Jbeta reverse. The repertoire was sequenced with immunoSEQ multiplex PCR; TCRdb's copy has only in-frame clones and lacks some. This sample has 150,000 to 180,000 clones, with 70% to 80% found just once. The receptor was derived from a man aged 30-40 years in good health and CMV-seropositive. Input material: PBMCs.

The CDR3 sequence: CASSQEGYGTGVEKLFF. CDR3 bases: TGTGCCAGCAGCCAAGAAGGGTACGGGACAGGAGTTGAAAAACTGTTTTTT. The genes are TRBV4-2 and TRBJ1-4; 8 nucleotides line up with TRBD1. This CDR3 has 17 amino acids. Germline CDR1 LGHNA, CDR2 YNFKEQ. Trimming took 0 bases from V and 7 from J; bases not matched to a gene: 10.